This T cell receptor beta chain was retrieved from a study of shared clonotypes between healthy human individuals. Study background: Each donor contributed plates that comprised three CD4 naive, three CD4 memory, two CD8 naive and one CD8 memory.

Findings of the study overall: Clonotype sharing among donors was expected to depend on sequencing depth.

As for this clone: The antigen remains unidentified.

The CDR3 runs to 15 residues. The V and J ends lost 6 bases and 5 bases respectively, with 19 bases between them. Germline values: CDR1 MNHEY, CDR2 SMNVEV (reference sequence). Only in-frame clones appear in the TCRdb table, and some are missing; sequencing was by immunoSEQ multiplex PCR. The profile shows over a million clones, over 95% of them singletons. Adult donors, all healthy and HIV-negative, had no recent acute infections or vaccinations. Division of CD4+ cells produced a CD45RA+ naive subset and a CD45RA-negative memory subset. The chain couples TRBV27 to TRBJ1-2; perhaps TRBD1 as D (6 bases). Sequenced sample: naive CD4+ T cells sorted from blood. Subset described: CD45RA+ positively selected. This TCR came from a man aged 25 to 40 in good health. The CDR3 spells CASSISGGGLYGYTF. The CDR3 bases are TGTGCCAGCAGCATCTCGGGAGGGGGATTATATGGCTACACCTTC.